This T cell receptor beta chain was recovered during a study of cytomegalovirus exposure and HLA in healthy donors. Notes on the study in general: A later analysis reportedly found fewer N-insertions in an Asian-associated ancestry cluster than the approximately 730-donor mean. High sensitivity and specificity were reportedly achieved when the classifier diagnosed cytomegalovirus status. The investigators catalogued 150 or so TCR beta chains as cytomegalovirus-associated.

The PCR made use of 60 Vbeta and 13 Jbeta primers. Under the authors' procedure: Roughly 11 million shared chains were among the 65 million to 85 million unique TCR beta chains that a later analysis counted. Sequencing was performed with immunoSEQ multiplex PCR; in TCRdb, only in-frame clones are kept and a portion is missing. Clone size and V and J calls were adopted from that table, with D and trimming inferred from the DNA. The sample holds some 200,000 clones, approximately 90% seen once. Details on this clone: Its specificity is not known.

Trimming cost V 4 bases and J 2 bases; bases outside gene matches: 7. Germline assignment: CDR1 SEHNR and CDR2 FQNEAQ (reference sequence). This CDR3 is built from 15 residues. The V and J genes are TRBV7-9 and TRBJ2-7, with 8 nucleotides matching TRBD2. The clonotype was recovered from a woman under 30 in good health and CMV-seronegative. The sample taken for sequencing was PBMCs. The CDR3 DNA reads as TGTGCCAGCAGCTCCACCGGGACTAGAACCTACGAGCAGTACTTC. Translated, it gives CASSSTGTRTYEQYF. Using reference TRBV7-9 and TRBJ2-7 for the parts outside the CDR3, the full variable domain is DTGVSQNPRHKITKRGQNVTFRCDPISEHNRLYWYRQTLGQGPEFLTYFQNEAQLEKSRLLSDRFSAERPKGSFSTLEIQRTEQGDSAMYLCASSSTGTRTYEQYFGPGTRLTVT.